The clone carrying this T cell receptor (beta chain) was recorded a few times. Its target is not known. The data derive from a study of T-cell memory formation after mild COVID-19. Study-level background: TCR clusters mostly belonged to single donors.

Broader study findings: Clones contracting across day 15 to 85 had a balanced CD4/CD8 profile; later expanding clones leaned CD4+. Clones that contracted clustered mainly in CM and EM if CD4+ and in EMRA if CD8+.

This CDR3 has 18 amino acids. Trimming cost V 0 bases and J 0 bases, with 15 bases left between them. Germline V CDR1 and CDR2: LGHNA, YNFKEQ. TCRdb independently ran MiXCR on the 5' RACE reads; one entry per CDR3 protein. The sample has a few hundred thousand distinct CDR3 sequences, approximately 8.4% seen once. This TCR derives from a man between 18 and 35 years old who had mild COVID-19 (a few samples of this study predate the infection). Cell type and time point are not known. The rearrangement uses TRBV4-2 and TRBJ2-1; no clear D gene. Input material: PBMCs or a T cell subset sorted from them (not recorded which). The CDR3 DNA reads as TGTGCCAGCAGCCAAGACGCAGATCGGACCTACTCCTACAATGAGCAGTTCTTC. Protein product: CASSQDADRTYSYNEQFF.